Shown below are 21 T cell receptor beta chains from a single sample sequenced in a study of T cells expressing NK-cell markers (dated by TCRdb to the early 2020s). Libraries were built with 5' RACE. The sequencing machine was an Illumina HiSeq 2000. TCRdb reprocessed the reads, and each CDR3 protein sequence is entered once, without DNA. The sample's table lists a count of hundreds of thousands of distinct CDR3 sequences. The ten largest clones add up to roughly 8% of the sample. Source material: blood T cells: a sorted CD56 or NKG2C T cell subset, CD4+ or CD8+ T cells, or bulk PBMC T cells (not recorded which). Receptor source: a woman aged 18 to 75 in good health.

This chain uses TRBV9 with TRBJ2-7; checking the TCRdb D call of TRBD2 is not possible without DNA. The germline V gene has CDR1 SGDLS and CDR2 YYNGEE. This CDR3 is 13 amino acids long. CDR3 protein: CASSARLAGEQYF. Full variable domain (rest looked up from reference TRBV9 and TRBJ2-7): DSGVTQTPKHLITATGQRVTLRCSPRSGDLSVYWYQQSLDQGLQFLIQYYNGEERAKGNILERFSAQQFPDLHSELNLSSLELGDSALYFCASSARLAGEQYFGPGTRLTVT.

The chain carries TRBV20-1 and TRBJ2-1. Looked up from germline, CDR1 is DFQATT and CDR2 is SNEGSKA (reference sequence). The CDR3 has 14 residues. The CDR3 spells CSARRLVPYNEQFF.

The chain links TRBV20-1 to TRBJ2-5. Germline CDR1 is DFQATT and CDR2 is SNEGSKA (reference sequence). The CDR3 runs 12 residues. The CDR3: CSAGKLQETQYF.

The rearrangement links TRBV7-2 to TRBJ2-1; TCRdb's D call, TRBD1, is unchecked because there is no DNA. The CDR3 loop spans 15 amino acids. The germline gives CDR1 SGHTA, CDR2 FQGNSA. The CDR3: CASSRTGTPNNEQFF.

The chain employs TRBV12-3 or TRBV12-4 and TRBJ2-2. The CDR3 has 13 amino acids. The CDR3 sequence is CASRIDYTGELFF.

The rearrangement uses TRBV25-1 and TRBJ2-5. This CDR3 is built from 16 residues. In germline, CDR1 is MGHDK, CDR2 SYGVNS. Here the CDR3 reads CASSETLAEAMETQYF.

The chain has TRBV30 and TRBJ2-5; TCRdb's D call, TRBD2, is unchecked because there is no DNA. This CDR3 has 16 residues. From germline, CDR1 is GTSNPN and CDR2 SVGIG (reference sequence). The CDR3 sequence is CAWSPRGLTNQETQYF.

The chain uses TRBV18 and TRBJ1-2; TCRdb's D gene call, TRBD1, goes unchecked for lack of DNA. This CDR3 region has 14 residues. Germline loops: CDR1 KGHSH, CDR2 LQKENI. This CDR3 is CASPGAPPRYGYTF.

The V call is TRBV28, the J call TRBJ1-5; the D call of TRBD1 rests on TCRdb alone, since no DNA is present to check it. The CDR3 length is 15 residues. Germline CDR1 is MDHEN and CDR2 is SYDVKM. CDR3 amino acids: CASSSLRQGIRPQHF.

The chain has TRBV20-1 and TRBJ2-3; TCRdb picks TRBD2, but there is no DNA to check that call. Germline V lookup: CDR1 DFQATT, CDR2 SNEGSKA (reference sequence). The CDR3 spans 16 residues. CDR3 in amino acids: CSARDWASGSEDTQYF.

This chain joins TRBV25-1 and TRBJ2-3; TCRdb lists TRBD2, though no DNA is available to test this call. CDR1 is MGHDK and CDR2 is SYGVNS in the germline V gene. The CDR3 consists of 15 residues. The CDR3 is CASSETTPSTDTQYF.

The chain joins TRBV4-3 to TRBJ1-1. The CDR3 loop spans 13 amino acids. Germline V gene lookup returns CDR1 LGHNA and CDR2 YSLEER. The CDR3 sequence: CASSQDKNTEAFF.

The genes are TRBV7-9 and TRBJ1-4; without DNA, the TCRdb call of TRBD1 cannot be checked. Germline V gives CDR1 SEHNR, CDR2 FQNEAQ (reference sequence). CDR3 length: 15 residues. The CDR3 loop is CASSSTGGTNEKLFF.

The chain recombines TRBV20-1 with TRBJ1-1; TCRdb calls TRBD1, which cannot be checked without DNA. This CDR3 comprises 13 residues. CDR1 is DFQATT and CDR2 is SNEGSKA in the germline V gene (reference sequence). Here the CDR3 reads CSAWTDMNTEAFF.

CDR3 sequence: CSVVFLGQSNTGELFF. The chain has TRBV29-1 and TRBJ2-2; lacking DNA, the TRBD1 call made by TCRdb goes unchecked. This CDR3 region has 16 residues. The germline V gene has CDR1 SQVTM and CDR2 ANQGSEA.

This CDR3 reads CASTQLVPGELFF. This chain uses TRBV6-2 or TRBV6-3 with TRBJ2-2; TCRdb names TRBD2, which stays unverified in the absence of DNA. The CDR3 loop spans 13 amino acids. Germline V gene sequence: CDR1 MNHEY, CDR2 SVGEGT.

The chain combines TRBV29-1 with TRBJ1-2. This CDR3 has 13 amino acids. Germline values: CDR1 SQVTM, CDR2 ANQGSEA. The CDR3 region is CSVVGGGGYGYTF. The full variable domain, rest sourced from reference TRBV29-1 and TRBJ1-2, is SAVISQKPSRDICQRGTSLTIQCQVDSQVTMMFWYRQQPGQSLTLIATANQGSEATYESGFVIDKFPISRPNLTFSTLTVSNMSPEDSSIYLCSVVGGGGYGYTFGSGTRLTVV.

This chain uses TRBV20-1 with TRBJ2-3; TCRdb selects TRBD1, and the lack of DNA leaves this call unchecked. This CDR3 has 15 residues. From germline, CDR1 is DFQATT and CDR2 SNEGSKA (reference sequence). The CDR3 region is CSAPRGAYGTDTQYF.

This chain links TRBV29-1 with TRBJ2-5; lacking DNA, the TRBD1 call made by TCRdb goes unchecked. Germline V gene lookup returns CDR1 SQVTM and CDR2 ANQGSEA. This CDR3 contains 12 residues. CDR3: CSVADSQETQYF.

The chain uses TRBV7-8 and TRBJ2-7; TCRdb designates TRBD1, a call that cannot be tested without DNA. There are 14 residues in the CDR3. Germline CDR1 reads SGHVS; CDR2 reads FQNEAQ. The CDR3: CASSYRTASYEQYF.

The V and J genes are TRBV15 and TRBJ2-1; TCRdb reports TRBD1, a call that lacks DNA to check it against. The CDR3 length is 17 residues. CDR1 is LNHNV, CDR2 YYDKDF, per germline (reference sequence). This chain's CDR3 is CATSRDLGAILHNEQFF.